The 3 T cell receptor beta chains listed next were all sequenced from one sample in a study of T cell responses to AZD1222 COVID-19 vaccine. Some clones are missing from TCRdb's copy, which holds only in-frame ones; the method was immunoSEQ multiplex PCR. The sample shows over 150,000 clones, roughly nine tenths of them seen only once. Source: peripheral blood, taken 28 days after the second AZD1222 dose. These TCRs come from an adult who received the AZD1222 COVID-19 vaccine.

There are a few counts of this clone. The chain has TRBV2 and TRBJ1-4, with D unclear. Germline V gene data show CDR1 as SNHLY and CDR2 as FYNNEI. V lost 7 bases, J lost 8 bases, and 11 bases lay in between. This CDR3 is built from 12 residues. The CDR3 DNA reads as TGTGCCAGCAATAAGGGTTCCGAAAAACTGTTTTTT. Translation gives CASNKGSEKLFF.

J is TRBJ2-2 and V is TRBV20-1, with D hard to call. Germline V lookup: CDR1 DFQATT, CDR2 SNEGSKA (reference sequence). This CDR3 region has 11 residues. V shed 1 base and J shed 6 bases, with 3 bases lying between them. CDR3 sequence (DNA): TGCAGTGCTAGAGGAGCCGGGGAGCTGTTTTTT. Amino acids: CSARGAGELFF.

This clone was observed once. The sample holds other DNA sequences that translate to the same CDR3. The chain employs TRBV7-8 and TRBJ1-4, with TRBD1 matching 7 bases. The CDR3 is 14 residues long. Germline CDR1 SGHVS, CDR2 FQNEAQ. J gave up 8 bases and V 1 base, and 4 bases lay outside the gene matches. The CDR3 region has the DNA TGTGCCAGCAGCTTAGACAGGGGTGGGGAAAAACTGTTTTTT. It encodes CASSLDRGGEKLFF.